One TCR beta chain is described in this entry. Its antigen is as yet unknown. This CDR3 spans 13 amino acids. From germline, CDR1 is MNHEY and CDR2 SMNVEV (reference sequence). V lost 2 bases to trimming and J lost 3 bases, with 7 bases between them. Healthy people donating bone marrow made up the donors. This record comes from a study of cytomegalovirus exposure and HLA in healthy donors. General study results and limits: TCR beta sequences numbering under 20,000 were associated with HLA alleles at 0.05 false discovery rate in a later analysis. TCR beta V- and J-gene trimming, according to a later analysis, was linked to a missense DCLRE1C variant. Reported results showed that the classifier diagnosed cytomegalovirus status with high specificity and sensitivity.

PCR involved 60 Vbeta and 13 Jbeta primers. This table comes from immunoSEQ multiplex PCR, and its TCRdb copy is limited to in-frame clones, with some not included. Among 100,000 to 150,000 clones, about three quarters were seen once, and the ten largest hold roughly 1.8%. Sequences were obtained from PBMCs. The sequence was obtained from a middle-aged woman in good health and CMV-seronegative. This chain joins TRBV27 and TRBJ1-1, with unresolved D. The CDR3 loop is CASSLMKHTEAFF. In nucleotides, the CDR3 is TGTGCCAGCAGTTTAATGAAGCACACTGAAGCTTTCTTT.